This T cell receptor beta chain was documented in a study of early T cells in non-severe SARS-CoV-2 infection. One entry per CDR3 protein, called by TCRdb with MiXCR from the 5' RACE reads. The repertoire holds about 38,000 distinct CDR3 sequences, with under 7% as singletons. This clonotype was detected many times. The input for sequencing was whole blood, taken at baseline. The TCR originated in an adult who was a healthcare worker with PCR-confirmed SARS-CoV-2 infection or an uninfected control (not recorded which).

This chain's CDR3 is CSARGLADYEQYF. DNA for the CDR3: TGCAGTGCTAGGGGACTAGCCGACTACGAGCAGTACTTC. V and J are TRBV20-1 and TRBJ2-7, with 9 nucleotides matching TRBD2. The CDR3 extends over 13 amino acids. V trimming: 3 bases; J trimming: 3 bases; junction bases outside the gene matches: 3. In germline, CDR1 is DFQATT, CDR2 SNEGSKA (reference sequence).